This note documents a single T cell receptor (beta chain) sequence. Its antigen is unknown. A clone one base away is much larger, so this may be a read error. This sample was taken from a study of post-analysis software for immune sequencing data. The overall study: As for disease course, relapsing-remitting, secondary progressive and progressive-relapsing multiple sclerosis were all included.

General observations from the study: The F measure placed samples prepared in the same batch into strongly shared clusters. With TRBV5-6, TRBV5-1 and TRBV20-1 included, about 5 TRBV segments were more frequent in patients than in controls. Relative to controls, patients with multiple sclerosis showed significantly lower normalized Chao1 diversity.

Built from TCR beta cDNA, the libraries had unique molecular identifiers in them. The T cell input of about 0.85 to 10 million gave about half a million cDNA molecules. TCRdb ran MiXCR on the PCR reads and lists one entry per CDR3 protein. The data show about 200,000 distinct CDR3 sequences, 25% to 30% seen once. Germline CDR1 is SGHTA and CDR2 is FQGNSA. V lost 2 bases to trimming and J lost 11 bases; unmatched junction nucleotides: 10. The CDR3 totals 14 residues. This sequence was found in a girl between 2 and 17 years old with multiple sclerosis. The sample comprised blood. V is TRBV7-2 and J is TRBJ2-5, with 8 bases lining up with TRBD1. CDR3 DNA sequence: TGTGCCAGCAGCTTATTGCAGGGGGCAGGTGAGCAGTACTTC. It yields the protein CASSLLQGAGEQYF.